The TCR beta chain described here comes from a study of identical twins. Findings and limits, study-wide: A cross-sectional statistical analysis, not follow-up of the same donors, supported the conclusions. There were fewer insertions in abundant cord blood beta clonotypes, but memory repertoires showed no such pattern.

The CDR3 loop spans 17 amino acids. CDR1 is MNHEY and CDR2 is SVGEGT in the germline V gene. V shed 7 bases and J 4 bases; nucleotides not matched to a gene: 16. Notes on this clonotype: Its antigen remains unknown.

Template switching introduced a universal primer site, and the cDNA bore unique molecular identifiers. Using its own MiXCR run on the 5' RACE reads, TCRdb lists one record per CDR3 protein. Of approximately 670,000 distinct CDR3 sequences in the sample, around 6% were seen once. The sample taken for sequencing was naive T cells sorted from blood. The gene calls are TRBV6-2 or TRBV6-3 and TRBJ2-5, with 9 bases identical to TRBD2. This TCR was sampled from a man aged 18 to 35 in good health. The CDR3 DNA reads as TGTGCCAGCACCCGCGTCGCGGGAGGGCCGTTACGAGAGACCCAGTACTTC. As protein: CASTRVAGGPLRETQYF.